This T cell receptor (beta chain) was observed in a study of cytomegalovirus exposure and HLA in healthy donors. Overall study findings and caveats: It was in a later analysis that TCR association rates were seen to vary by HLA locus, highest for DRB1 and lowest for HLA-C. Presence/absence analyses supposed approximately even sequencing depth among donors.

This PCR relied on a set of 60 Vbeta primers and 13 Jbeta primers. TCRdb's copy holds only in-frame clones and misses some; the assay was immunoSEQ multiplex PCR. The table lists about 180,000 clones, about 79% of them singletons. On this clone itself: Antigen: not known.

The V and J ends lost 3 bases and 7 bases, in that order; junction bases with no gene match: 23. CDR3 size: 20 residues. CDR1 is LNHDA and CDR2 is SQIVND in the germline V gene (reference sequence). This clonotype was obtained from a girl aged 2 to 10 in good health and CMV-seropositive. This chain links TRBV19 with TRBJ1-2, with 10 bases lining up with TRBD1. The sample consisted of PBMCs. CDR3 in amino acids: CASSMSPGQGLWRPAGGYTF. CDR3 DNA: TGTGCCAGTAGTATGTCGCCGGGACAGGGGCTTTGGAGGCCGGCTGGTGGCTACACCTTC.